A single sample gave rise to the 11 T cell receptor beta chains below, sequenced in a study of blood T cell repertoires in COVID-19. TCRdb's copy holds only in-frame clones and misses some; the assay was immunoSEQ multiplex PCR. The table has around 250,000 clones, roughly 89% seen once; the top ten hold around 4.6%. Sequenced: peripheral blood. The receptors stem from a woman aged 35 to 49 who had recovered from COVID-19.

The CDR3 protein is CASNSGTGSPYEQYF. The CDR3 DNA follows: TGTGCCAGCAACTCCGGGACAGGGTCACCCTACGAGCAGTACTTC. The rearrangement uses TRBV5-4 and TRBJ2-7; 9 nucleotides agree with TRBD1. The germline V gene has CDR1 SGHNT and CDR2 YYREEE (reference sequence). The CDR3 is made up of 15 amino acids. J was trimmed by 2 bases and V by 6 bases; bases with no gene match: 9. Full variable domain (rest looked up from reference TRBV5-4 and TRBJ2-7): ETGVTQSPTHLIKTRGQQVTLRCSSQSGHNTVSWYQQALGQGPQFIFQYYREEENGRGNFPPRFSGLQFPNYSSELNVNALELDDSALYLCASNSGTGSPYEQYFGPGTRLTVT.

This chain uses TRBV7-9 with TRBJ2-5; no definite D call. The CDR3 sequence is 13 residues long. The germline V and J ends were trimmed by 5 bases and 6 bases, with 13 bases remaining between them. Germline-derived CDR1 and CDR2 are SEHNR and FQNEAQ (reference sequence). The CDR3 bases are TGTGCCAGCAGCGTCGACTTGGAGAAGACCCAGTACTTC. Encoded protein: CASSVDLEKTQYF. Full variable domain (remainder filled in from reference TRBV7-9 and TRBJ2-5): DTGVSQNPRHKITKRGQNVTFRCDPISEHNRLYWYRQTLGQGPEFLTYFQNEAQLEKSRLLSDRFSAERPKGSFSTLEIQRTEQGDSAMYLCASSVDLEKTQYFGPGTRLLVL.

J is TRBJ1-1 and V is TRBV5-1, with 7 positions matching TRBD1. Germline CDR1 and CDR2: SGHRS and YFSETQ. The CDR3 runs to 15 residues. With V trimmed by 4 bases and J by 3 bases, 9 bases remained unmatched. CDR3 protein: CASSPTGQLHTEAFF. CDR3 nucleotides: TGCGCCAGCAGCCCAACGGGACAGCTCCACACTGAAGCTTTCTTT.

This clone showed up just once. The chain employs TRBV6-6 and TRBJ1-3; 8 bases match TRBD1. The trim removed 8 bases at V and 0 bases at J, leaving 6 bases unmatched. The CDR3 has 15 residues. Germline loops: CDR1 MNHNY, CDR2 SVGAGI (reference sequence). The CDR3 nucleotides are TGTGCCAGCGCACAGGGGGGGTTCTCTGGAAACACCATATATTTT. Translation gives CASAQGGFSGNTIYF.

Regarding this clone: Other DNA variants within this sample encode the same CDR3. V gene TRBV30 combines with J gene TRBJ1-1; TRBD1 might be the D (6 bases). Germline V gene data show CDR1 as GTSNPN and CDR2 as SVGIG (reference sequence). CDR3 size: 13 residues. Trimming cost V 2 bases and J 2 bases, with 9 bases left between them. This CDR3 is CAWSRTANTEAFF. As DNA, the CDR3 is TGTGCCTGGAGTCGGACAGCTAACACTGAAGCTTTCTTT.

This clone was counted only a few times. This chain joins TRBV12-3 or TRBV12-4 and TRBJ2-3; D call uncertain. The ends were cut back, 0 bases at V and 6 bases at J, with 7 bases in the middle. CDR3 size: 13 residues. DNA for the CDR3: TGTGCCAGCAGTTTAGCTCCCGGGGATACGCAGTATTTT. Translated, it gives CASSLAPGDTQYF.

The chain uses TRBV2 and TRBJ2-7; no firm D call. Germline V gene data show CDR1 as SNHLY and CDR2 as FYNNEI. Trimming cost V 8 bases and J 3 bases, with 5 bases left between them. The CDR3 length is 10 residues. Written as DNA, the CDR3 is TGTGCCAGCGCGATCTACGAGCAGTACTTC. Amino acids: CASAIYEQYF.

V is TRBV6-2 or TRBV6-3 and J is TRBJ2-7; D is undetermined. Trimming shortened V by 2 bases and J by 5 bases, and 13 bases separated the two germline ends. The CDR3 extends over 14 amino acids. Germline assignment: CDR1 MNHEY and CDR2 SVGEGT. The CDR3 loop reads CASSYDPIAHEQYV. DNA of the CDR3: TGTGCCAGCAGTTACGACCCCATAGCTCACGAGCAGTACGTC.

The chain uses TRBV30 and TRBJ1-2, with D perhaps TRBD1 (5 bases). Trimming pared 0 bases from V and 11 bases from J, leaving 28 bases between. CDR3 length: 17 amino acids. In germline, CDR1 is GTSNPN, CDR2 SVGIG (reference sequence). The CDR3 loop reads CAWSVRPCGARILRYTF. CDR3 DNA sequence: TGTGCCTGGAGTGTACGTCCATGTGGGGCGCGGATTTTGCGGTACACCTTC.

Here the CDR3 DNA reads TGTGCCAGCACTCGGGACAGGGGCACCGGGGAGCTGTTTTTT. Translating gives CASTRDRGTGELFF. The V and J genes are TRBV6-5 and TRBJ2-2, with 10 bases lining up with TRBD1. The length of the CDR3 is 14 residues. Germline V gene sequence: CDR1 MNHEY, CDR2 SVGAGI. Trimming removed 7 bases from V and 4 bases from J; junction bases left unmatched: 3.

The chain recombines TRBV18 with TRBJ1-1; no firm D call. V lost 2 bases and J lost 0, with 10 bases in between. The CDR3 covers 15 residues. Germline CDR1 KGHSH, CDR2 LQKENI. CDR3 loop: CASSPRREMNTEAFF. DNA of the CDR3: TGTGCCAGCTCACCAAGGAGGGAGATGAACACTGAAGCTTTCTTT.